This T cell receptor beta chain was found in a study of cytomegalovirus exposure and HLA in healthy donors. This clone has only a few counts. Its target is unknown. The CDR3 extends over 14 amino acids. Germline V CDR1 and CDR2: SGHRS, YFSETQ. The V end was cut by 0 bases, the J end by 5 bases, with 12 bases between. With 60 Vbeta and 13 Jbeta primers, the PCR was carried out. Libraries were prepared by immunoSEQ multiplex PCR; TCRdb keeps only in-frame clonotypes and omits some of them. Among around 84,000 clones, around 85% were seen once, and the ten largest hold under 15%. Nobody wrote down the CMV serostatus of this donor. General observations from the study: Later analysis indicated greater clonal expansion among HLA-associated TCR beta chains than among equally common other chains. For TCR beta chains, V- and J-gene trimming was later linked to a missense DCLRE1C variant. Researchers left out some V segments, among them TRBV6-2 and TRBV6-3, as indistinguishable.

Sequenced material: PBMCs. The sequence derives from a human donor in good health. The J gene is TRBJ2-7, the V gene TRBV5-1, with TRBD2 as a possible D gene (7 bases). The CDR3 DNA reads TGCGCCAGCAGCTTGGGGGGGAGGGGGGACGAGCAGTACTTC. Translation: CASSLGGRGDEQYF.